Sequencing of this TCR beta chain was carried out in a study of radiotherapy plus CTLA-4 blockade in lung cancer. TCRdb keeps only in-frame clones here, not all; method: immunoSEQ multiplex PCR. The sample lists 30,000 to 35,000 clones; 81% were seen once. The table lists this clone with a few counts. V was shortened by 8 bases and J by 3 bases, with 13 bases between the two germline ends. CDR1 is LNHDA and CDR2 is SQIVND in the germline V gene (reference sequence). This CDR3 has 13 residues. This TCR was recovered from a human donor with non-small cell lung cancer that progressed on radiotherapy plus ipilimumab. The rearrangement links TRBV19 to TRBJ1-1; D is unresolved. This specimen was peripheral blood, taken from a patient treated with radiotherapy plus ipilimumab. The CDR3 sequence: CASSPGSYTEAFF. The CDR3 DNA reads as TGTGCCAGTTCCCCCGGGTCCTACACTGAAGCTTTCTTT.